What follows are 30 T cell receptor beta chains derived from one specimen sequenced in a study of T cell responses to AZD1222 COVID-19 vaccine. TCRdb's table, derived via immunoSEQ multiplex PCR, lists solely in-frame clones and lacks some. The sample contains 150,000 to 190,000 clones, about nine tenths of which appear only once. This specimen consisted of peripheral blood, obtained on day 0 of AZD1222 vaccination. The receptor set was obtained from an adult in good health.

The chain is built from TRBV6-2 or TRBV6-3 and TRBJ1-5; D not certain. V shed 6 bases and J shed 0 bases, with 18 bases lying between them. The germline V gene encodes CDR1 MNHEY and CDR2 SVGEGT. This CDR3 is 17 amino acids long. This CDR3 reads CASSKLDGGFSNQPQHF. The CDR3 nucleotides read TGTGCCAGCAGCAAACTGGACGGTGGATTTAGCAATCAGCCCCAGCATTTT.

The chain links TRBV3-1 (or the pseudogene TRBV3-2) to TRBJ2-7; 7 nucleotides align to TRBD2. V lost 4 bases to trimming and J lost 7 bases; unmatched junction nucleotides: 10. In germline, CDR1 is LGHDT, CDR2 YNNKEL (reference sequence). CDR3 length: 14 amino acids. As DNA, the CDR3 is TGTGCCAGCAGCCGAAGCGGGGCCGGGGGGGAGCAGTACTTC. This gives the protein CASSRSGAGGEQYF.

The chain joins TRBV5-4 to TRBJ2-1; D unresolved. The CDR3 has 14 amino acids. The ends were cut back, 0 bases at V and 0 bases at J, with 4 bases in the middle. Per the germline V gene, CDR1 is SGHNT and CDR2 is YYREEE (reference sequence). CDR3 nucleotide sequence: TGTGCCAGCAGCTTGGACAGCTCCTACAATGAGCAGTTCTTC. Amino acids: CASSLDSSYNEQFF.

This sequence joins TRBV19 and TRBJ1-5; TRBD1 aligns across 10 bases. Germline-derived CDR1 and CDR2 are LNHDA and SQIVND (reference sequence). The CDR3 runs 18 residues. The V gene end was trimmed by 3 bases and the J gene end by 6 bases; junction bases not matched to a gene: 14. CDR3 loop: CASSIPSPRQGAGQPQHF. Written as DNA, the CDR3 is TGTGCCAGTAGTATTCCCTCGCCTCGACAGGGGGCAGGTCAGCCCCAGCATTTT.

The chain has TRBV15 and TRBJ2-7, with D unresolved. V shed 4 bases and J shed 3 bases, with 7 bases lying between them. This CDR3 spans 12 amino acids. Germline lookup yields CDR1 LNHNV and CDR2 YYDKDF (reference sequence). The CDR3 protein is CATSNIGYEQYF. CDR3 DNA sequence: TGTGCCACCAGCAATATCGGCTACGAGCAGTACTTC. Combining the CDR3 with reference TRBV15 and TRBJ2-7 gives the whole variable domain DAMVIQNPRYQVTQFGKPVTLSCSQTLNHNVMYWYQQKSSQAPKLLFHYYDKDFNNEADTPDNFQSRRPNTSFCFLDIRSPGLGDTAMYLCATSNIGYEQYFGPGTRLTVT.

This chain uses TRBV27 with TRBJ2-1; TRBD2 is a possible D gene (6 bases). This CDR3 spans 15 amino acids. Germline V gene data show CDR1 as MNHEY and CDR2 as SMNVEV (reference sequence). V was shortened by 0 bases and J by 2 bases, with 8 bases between the two germline ends. CDR3 residues: CASSLSGGPYNEQFF. The DNA for the CDR3 is TGTGCCAGCAGTTTATCGGGGGGACCCTACAATGAGCAGTTCTTC.

The chain has TRBV11-3 and TRBJ2-3, with D hard to call. Germline-derived CDR1 and CDR2 are SGHNT and YENEEA. V gave up 5 bases and J gave up 5 bases, with 11 bases separating them. The CDR3 extends over 13 amino acids. In DNA form, the CDR3 reads TGTGCCAGCAGCCCCCCTTGGGGAGATACGCAGTATTTT. Its protein product is CASSPPWGDTQYF.

The V gene is TRBV19, the J gene TRBJ2-3; the match to TRBD1 covers 7 bases. Germline-derived CDR1 and CDR2 are LNHDA and SQIVND (reference sequence). The ends lost 2 bases at V and 2 bases at J; junction bases unmatched: 19. The CDR3 spans 20 residues. The CDR3 reads CASSIKGLEGALIDTDTQYF. CDR3 DNA: TGTGCCAGTAGTATAAAGGGTCTAGAGGGGGCACTGATAGACACAGATACGCAGTATTTT.

This chain uses TRBV6-5 with TRBJ1-5, with 8 bases aligning to TRBD1. This CDR3 has 15 amino acids. V was clipped by 2 bases and J by 6 bases; unmatched bases: 6. CDR1 is MNHEY, CDR2 SVGAGI, per germline. The CDR3 DNA is TGTGCCAGCAGTTACCCGGACAGGGTAAGTCAGCCCCAGCATTTT. As protein: CASSYPDRVSQPQHF.

This chain joins TRBV7-3 and TRBJ1-1, with D uncertain. Trimming shortened V by 4 bases and J by 6 bases, and 12 bases separated the two germline ends. Germline values: CDR1 SGHTA, CDR2 FQGTGA. CDR3 length: 13 residues. The CDR3 DNA reads TGTGCCAGCAGCTCCAACAGTTTCGCTGAAGCTTTCTTT. It translates to CASSSNSFAEAFF. Full variable domain (rest looked up from reference TRBV7-3 and TRBJ1-1): GAGVSQTPSNKVTEKGKYVELRCDPISGHTALYWYRQSLGQGPEFLIYFQGTGAADDSGLPNDRFFAVRPEGSVSTLKIQRTERGDSAVYLCASSSNSFAEAFFGQGTRLTVV.

The chain joins TRBV13 to TRBJ2-1, with unresolved D. Trimming took 2 bases from V and 4 from J, leaving 15 bases between them. Per germline, CDR1 PRHDT and CDR2 FYEKMQ (reference sequence). This CDR3 contains 16 residues. The CDR3 DNA reads TGTGCCAGCAGCTTACGTGGGGAATCCCCATACAATGAGCAGTTCTTC. Translating it yields CASSLRGESPYNEQFF.

V usage is TRBV7-9 and J usage is TRBJ1-2; D may be TRBD1 (5 bases). The CDR3 covers 15 residues. V was shortened by 2 bases and J by 6 bases, with 16 bases between the two germline ends. Per germline, CDR1 SEHNR and CDR2 FQNEAQ (reference sequence). The CDR3 DNA follows: TGTGCCAGCAGCTTAAATATGCAGGGTCGGGATGGCTACACCTTC. It translates to CASSLNMQGRDGYTF.

V and J are TRBV7-2 and TRBJ2-1; 11 bases match TRBD2. Looked up from germline, CDR1 is SGHTA and CDR2 is FQGNSA. V lost 7 bases to trimming and J lost 2 bases; unmatched junction nucleotides: 7. CDR3 length equals 16 residues. The CDR3 DNA sequence: TGTGCCAGCAAGAGAATAGCGGGAGGGCCCTACAATGAGCAGTTCTTC. This gives the protein CASKRIAGGPYNEQFF. Complete variable domain (other parts from reference TRBV7-2 and TRBJ2-1): GAGVSQSPSNKVTEKGKDVELRCDPISGHTALYWYRQSLGQGLEFLIYFQGNSAPDKSGLPSDRFSAERTGGSVSTLTIQRTQQEDSAVYLCASKRIAGGPYNEQFFGPGTRLTVL.

The chain recombines TRBV19 with TRBJ1-5; TRBD1 agrees at 10 bases. J was trimmed by 0 bases and V by 7 bases; bases with no gene match: 9. From germline, CDR1 is LNHDA and CDR2 SQIVND (reference sequence). CDR3 length equals 17 residues. CDR3 loop: CASKGGQGGYSNQPQHF. The CDR3 DNA is TGTGCCAGTAAAGGAGGACAGGGGGGATATAGCAATCAGCCCCAGCATTTT.

The rearrangement links TRBV27 to TRBJ2-7; 9 nucleotides align to TRBD2. The CDR3 runs 15 residues. Germline V CDR1 and CDR2: MNHEY, SMNVEV (reference sequence). V lost 3 bases, J lost 5 bases, and 8 bases stayed unmatched. DNA of the CDR3: TGTGCCAGCAGTTTTGAGCGGGAGGAGAATAACGAGCAGTACTTC. Protein product: CASSFEREENNEQYF.

The V and J genes are TRBV7-9 and TRBJ1-3; D is ambiguous. Trimming took 5 bases from V and 0 from J, leaving 17 bases between them. The CDR3 totals 17 residues. Germline V gene data show CDR1 as SEHNR and CDR2 as FQNEAQ (reference sequence). The CDR3 reads CASSQARERNSGNTIYF. For the CDR3, the DNA is TGTGCCAGCAGCCAGGCACGAGAGAGAAACTCTGGAAACACCATATATTTT.

This chain connects TRBV7-2 to TRBJ2-3; 12 bases are shared with TRBD2. CDR3 length: 16 amino acids. From germline, CDR1 is SGHTA and CDR2 FQGNSA. The V and J ends lost 1 base and 7 bases, in that order; junction bases with no gene match: 6. The CDR3 region is CASSLEETSGSYTQYF. The CDR3 nucleotides read TGTGCCAGCAGCTTAGAGGAGACTAGCGGGAGTTATACGCAGTATTTT. The whole variable domain, remainder taken from reference TRBV7-2 and TRBJ2-3, is GAGVSQSPSNKVTEKGKDVELRCDPISGHTALYWYRQSLGQGLEFLIYFQGNSAPDKSGLPSDRFSAERTGGSVSTLTIQRTQQEDSAVYLCASSLEETSGSYTQYFGPGTRLTVL.

The count of this clone is one. V gene TRBV5-6 combines with J gene TRBJ2-7, with D tentatively TRBD1 (6 bases). CDR1 and CDR2 from the germline V gene are SGHDT and YYEEEE. Trimming took 4 bases from V and 1 from J, leaving 15 bases between them. The CDR3 is 15 residues long. The CDR3 reads CASSPRWTASYEQYF. The CDR3 DNA reads TGTGCCAGCAGCCCCAGATGGACAGCGTCCTACGAGCAGTACTTC.

The chain has TRBV7-3 and TRBJ1-3; D gene uncertain. CDR1 SGHTA and CDR2 FQGTGA come from the germline V gene. V lost 3 bases and J 4 bases, leaving 7 bases between the germline ends. This CDR3 spans 13 amino acids. DNA for the CDR3: TGTGCCAGCAGCTTCGCGCGGGGAAACACCATATATTTT. Its protein product is CASSFARGNTIYF. The variable domain in full, completed from reference TRBV7-3 and TRBJ1-3, reads GAGVSQTPSNKVTEKGKYVELRCDPISGHTALYWYRQSLGQGPEFLIYFQGTGAADDSGLPNDRFFAVRPEGSVSTLKIQRTERGDSAVYLCASSFARGNTIYFGEGSWLTVV.

This clone was observed a few times. This rearrangement joins TRBV5-1 to TRBJ2-7; 8 nucleotides match TRBD1. The V segment lost 5 bases and the J segment 7 bases; nucleotides outside the gene matches: 8. The CDR3 runs to 13 residues. Germline V gene lookup returns CDR1 SGHRS and CDR2 YFSETQ. The CDR3 region has the DNA TGCGCCAGCAGTGGACAGGGACAAGTAGAGCAGTACTTC. It yields the protein CASSGQGQVEQYF. The variable domain in full, with the rest retrieved from reference TRBV5-1 and TRBJ2-7, is KAGVTQTPRYLIKTRGQQVTLSCSPISGHRSVSWYQQTPGQGLQFLFEYFSETQRNKGNFPGRFSGRQFSNSRSEMNVSTLELGDSALYLCASSGQGQVEQYFGPGTRLTVT.

This chain joins TRBV20-1 and TRBJ2-4, with 7 bases lining up with TRBD1. Germline V gene lookup returns CDR1 DFQATT and CDR2 SNEGSKA (reference sequence). The CDR3 length is 13 residues. The V gene end was trimmed by 3 bases and the J gene end by 4 bases; junction bases not matched to a gene: 3. The CDR3 is CSASLQGKNIQYF. CDR3 sequence (DNA): TGCAGTGCTAGTCTACAGGGGAAAAACATTCAGTACTTC.

The chain combines TRBV9 with TRBJ2-1, with D perhaps TRBD1 (5 bases). The CDR3 contains 15 residues. V lost 0 bases and J lost 5, with 12 bases in between. Germline CDR1 and CDR2: SGDLS and YYNGEE. The CDR3 nucleotides read TGTGCCAGCAGCGTAGAGGTGGGGCTAAACAATGAGCAGTTCTTC. Translating it yields CASSVEVGLNNEQFF.

This rearrangement joins TRBV28 to TRBJ1-1; 10 bases are shared with TRBD1. The CDR3 totals 14 residues. Germline V gene data show CDR1 as MDHEN and CDR2 as SYDVKM. V lost 4 bases and J lost 4; bases outside the gene matches: 3. As DNA, the CDR3 is TGTGCCAGCAGTTACCGGGACAGGGGCACTGAAGCTTTCTTT. It encodes CASSYRDRGTEAFF.

This chain connects TRBV6-2 or TRBV6-3 to TRBJ2-7; TRBD2 might be the D (5 bases). The CDR3 has 14 residues. The V gene lost 4 bases and the J gene lost 3 bases, with 13 bases spanning the gap. Germline CDR1 is MNHEY and CDR2 is SVGEGT. The CDR3 nucleotides are TGTGCCAGCAGTTCCCCGGGGAGAGGCTACGAGCAGTACTTC. This sequence encodes CASSSPGRGYEQYF.

The rearrangement uses TRBV10-3 and TRBJ2-1; the match to TRBD2 covers 13 bases. Germline CDR1 ENHRY, CDR2 SYGVKD. The J segment lost 10 bases and the V segment lost 6 bases, leaving 9 bases of the junction unmatched. The CDR3 totals 15 residues. The CDR3 bases are TGTGCCATCAGGGGGGGACTAGCGGGACCTCGAGAGCAGTTCTTC. Amino acids: CAIRGGLAGPREQFF.

The rearrangement links TRBV12-5 to TRBJ2-7; 9 nucleotides align to TRBD1. The V gene's germline CDR1 is LGHNT and CDR2 FRNRAP. This CDR3 comprises 14 residues. With V trimmed by 8 bases and J by 5 bases, 10 bases remained unmatched. CDR3 sequence (DNA): TGTGCTAGTCCCCGAATACAGGGGGCCCACGAGCAGTACTTC. Its translation is CASPRIQGAHEQYF.

The V gene is TRBV7-9, the J gene TRBJ1-2; 9 bases match TRBD1. The ends lost 3 bases at V and 6 bases at J; junction bases unmatched: 8. The CDR3 runs 15 residues. CDR1 is SEHNR, CDR2 FQNEAQ, per germline (reference sequence). CDR3 in amino acids: CASSLDRGSSNGYTF. In DNA, the CDR3 is TGTGCCAGCAGCTTGGACAGGGGAAGTTCGAATGGCTACACCTTC.

The chain recombines TRBV21-1 with TRBJ2-3; the table names TRBD2, a call not compared with the DNA. TRBV21-1 is reported as a pseudogene. The CDR3 has 19 residues. The CDR3 loop is CASSHRNQTSGRCTDTQYF. The CDR3 bases are TGTGCCAGCAGCCACCGGAACCAGACTAGCGGGAGATGTACAGATACGCAGTATTTT.

V is TRBV10-3 and J is TRBJ2-7; weak D call: TRBD2 (5 bases). Trimming took off 3 bases at V and 6 bases at J, with 9 bases between the two ends. Germline assignment: CDR1 ENHRY and CDR2 SYGVKD. The CDR3 has 12 residues. DNA for the CDR3: TGTGCCATCAGTGATTCGGACTCCGAGCAGTACTTC. It codes for CAISDSDSEQYF.

V gene TRBV7-3 combines with J gene TRBJ2-1, with TRBD1 as a possible D gene (7 bases). The germline gives CDR1 SGHTA, CDR2 FQGTGA. The CDR3 totals 15 residues. Trimming removed 5 bases from V and 2 bases from J, with 13 bases in between. CDR3 amino acids: CASSPQGGPYNEQFF. CDR3 coding DNA: TGTGCCAGCAGCCCCCAGGGGGGTCCCTACAATGAGCAGTTCTTC.